A single sample gave rise to the 25 T cell receptor beta chains below, sequenced in a study of OX40 agonist ivuxolimab in advanced cancers. The table came from immunoSEQ multiplex PCR; TCRdb's copy has only in-frame clones and leaves some out. The table shows about 31,000 clones, with 80% to 90% occurring only once. The material sequenced was CD4+ or CD8+ T cells sorted from blood, taken in a trial of the OX40 agonist ivuxolimab. These receptor sequences come from an adult with an advanced solid tumor such as melanoma, head and neck, liver or kidney cancer.

V gene TRBV4-1 combines with J gene TRBJ1-4; the match to TRBD1 covers 7 bases. V was pared by 1 base and J by 10 bases, with 12 bases of the junction left unmatched. Germline lookup yields CDR1 MGHRA and CDR2 YSYEKL. The CDR3 is 16 residues long. DNA of the CDR3: TGCGCCAGCAGCCAAGCCCCCCCAAGCAGGGGGAGAAAACTGTTTTTT. Residues: CASSQAPPSRGRKLFF.

This clone was seen once. This sequence joins TRBV28 and TRBJ2-5; D tentatively fits TRBD1 or TRBD2 (6 bases each). V gave up 2 bases and J gave up 4 bases, with 17 bases separating them. This CDR3 contains 16 residues. The germline CDR1 and CDR2 sequences are MDHEN and SYDVKM. The CDR3 DNA reads TGTGCCAGCAGTTTAAGCGGATTCGGAGGGGGAGAGACCCAGTACTTC. Translated: CASSLSGFGGGETQYF.

This clone came up a few times. J is TRBJ2-1 and V is TRBV5-8, with 7 bases lining up with TRBD2. With 0 bases clipped from V and 2 bases from J, the junction kept 5 bases outside the gene matches. In germline, CDR1 is SGHTS, CDR2 YDEGEE. This CDR3 comprises 16 residues. The CDR3 DNA sequence: TGTGCCAGCAGCTTGGAGGCTAGCGGTACCTACAATGAGCAGTTCTTC. This translates into CASSLEASGTYNEQFF.

The chain is built from TRBV18 and TRBJ2-1, with D perhaps given as TRBD1 or TRBD2 (5 bases each). V was cut by 3 bases and J by 7 bases, with 16 bases left in between. The CDR3 spans 15 residues. The germline V gene has CDR1 KGHSH and CDR2 LQKENI. The CDR3 is CASSPQPGPRNEQFF. In nucleotides, the CDR3 is TGTGCCAGCTCACCTCAACCGGGACCCCGTAATGAGCAGTTCTTC.

The V gene is TRBV18, the J gene TRBJ1-1; 8 bases line up with TRBD1. This CDR3 spans 15 amino acids. The J segment lost 5 bases and the V segment lost 2 bases, leaving 7 bases of the junction unmatched. Germline V gene data show CDR1 as KGHSH and CDR2 as LQKENI. CDR3 sequence (DNA): TGTGCCAGCTCACCAATCGTCGACAGGGGAACTGAAGCTTTCTTT. It specifies CASSPIVDRGTEAFF.

This sequence joins TRBV5-1 and TRBJ2-3; no clear D gene. Trimming removed 0 bases from V and 5 bases from J, with 10 bases in between. The CDR3 runs to 14 residues. Looked up from germline, CDR1 is SGHRS and CDR2 is YFSETQ. The CDR3 loop reads CASSLEGNGDTQYF. As DNA, the CDR3 is TGCGCCAGCAGCTTGGAAGGGAACGGAGATACGCAGTATTTT.

This clone was counted once. Sequence at one end of the junction differs from germline and may be a read error. V gene TRBV7-7 combines with J gene TRBJ1-3; D gene uncertain. The germline CDR1 and CDR2 sequences are SSHAT and FNYEAQ (reference sequence). The CDR3 runs to 14 residues. The CDR3 coding sequence is TGTGCTAGCAGCTTCACCACGAGCTCGGACACCATATATTTT. Translating it yields CASSFTTSSDTIYF.

This clone was detected a few times. V gene TRBV19 combines with J gene TRBJ2-7; D is possibly TRBD2 (6 bases). Looked up from germline, CDR1 is LNHDA and CDR2 is SQIVND (reference sequence). With 7 bases removed from V and 5 bases from J, the gap between germline ends came to 21 bases. There are 15 residues in the CDR3. The CDR3 nucleotides read TGTGCCAGTAAGTTTCGGGGCGCGGGGATGAACGAGCAGTACTTC. Translated: CASKFRGAGMNEQYF.

This clone occurred once. The V call is TRBV6-1, the J call TRBJ1-4; TRBD1 matches 7 bases. This CDR3 contains 13 residues. V dropped 6 bases and J dropped 8; count of bases not matched to a gene: 6. Germline V gives CDR1 MNHNS, CDR2 SASEGT. The CDR3 sequence: CASRTGADEKLFF. The CDR3 region has the DNA TGTGCCAGCAGAACAGGGGCGGACGAAAAACTGTTTTTT.

The gene calls are TRBV5-1 and TRBJ2-7, with TRBD1 matching 8 bases. Germline CDR1 reads SGHRS; CDR2 reads YFSETQ. V shed 5 bases, J shed 3 bases, and the junction held 10 bases outside the gene matches. The CDR3 totals 15 residues. CDR3 residues: CASREGTGGVYEQYF. The DNA for the CDR3 is TGCGCCAGCAGAGAGGGGACAGGCGGGGTCTACGAGCAGTACTTC.

The rearrangement uses TRBV7-8 and TRBJ2-7, with 10 bases that match TRBD2. CDR3 length: 17 amino acids. Germline-derived CDR1 and CDR2 are SGHVS and FQNEAQ. J gave up 3 bases and V 8 bases, and 16 bases lay outside the gene matches. The chain's CDR3 is CASLSFLSGRPLYEQYF. DNA of the CDR3: TGTGCCAGCCTTTCATTTCTTAGCGGGAGGCCCCTCTACGAGCAGTACTTC.

This rearrangement joins TRBV19 to TRBJ2-1; TRBD2 matches 13 bases. This CDR3 comprises 15 residues. Germline trimming cut 5 bases from V and 7 bases from J; bases unmatched to any gene: 5. Germline lookup yields CDR1 LNHDA and CDR2 SQIVND (reference sequence). Here the CDR3 reads CASSPRTSGSNEQFF. CDR3 DNA: TGTGCCAGTAGTCCCCGGACTAGCGGGAGTAATGAGCAGTTCTTC.

The chain joins TRBV7-6 to TRBJ1-4; 10 bases are shared with TRBD1. The J segment lost 3 bases and the V segment lost 7 bases, leaving 17 bases of the junction unmatched. The CDR3 runs to 19 residues. Per the germline V gene, CDR1 is SGHVS and CDR2 is FNYEAQ. CDR3 nucleotides: TGTGCCAGCACCCTAGCGGGGGGGACAGGGGCGTCCCCTAATGAAAAACTGTTTTTT. This codes for CASTLAGGTGASPNEKLFF.

The rearrangement joins TRBV5-1 to TRBJ2-1; tentatively, D is TRBD2 (6 bases). Germline V gene lookup returns CDR1 SGHRS and CDR2 YFSETQ. Trimming shortened V by 0 bases and J by 2 bases, and 12 bases separated the two germline ends. CDR3 size: 16 residues. CDR3 DNA sequence: TGCGCCAGCAGCTTGGTACCGGGAGTTACCTACAATGAGCAGTTCTTC. Translating it yields CASSLVPGVTYNEQFF.

The J gene is TRBJ1-2, the V gene TRBV5-6; maybe TRBD1 (6 bases). From germline, CDR1 is SGHDT and CDR2 YYEEEE. The CDR3 consists of 16 residues. The V gene lost 4 bases and the J gene lost 0 bases, with 16 bases spanning the gap. In DNA form, the CDR3 reads TGTGCCAGCAGCCCCTACGGACAGCACCCTAACTATGGCTACACCTTC. It translates to CASSPYGQHPNYGYTF.

The V gene is TRBV5-1, the J gene TRBJ2-7; 9 bases line up with TRBD1. Germline-derived CDR1 and CDR2 are SGHRS and YFSETQ. The CDR3 length is 16 residues. V lost 4 bases, J lost 4 bases, and 12 bases stayed unmatched. CDR3: CASSVTPGQGRYEQYF. CDR3 DNA sequence: TGCGCCAGCAGCGTTACACCGGGACAGGGTCGGTACGAGCAGTACTTC.

V usage is TRBV2 and J usage is TRBJ2-7; D is unresolved. The V end lost 2 bases, the J end lost 3 bases, and 8 bases lay between the germline ends. The CDR3 is made up of 13 amino acids. Germline V gene data show CDR1 as SNHLY and CDR2 as FYNNEI. In DNA, the CDR3 is TGTGCCAGCAGTGAAAGCCACGGCTACGAGCAGTACTTC. Its translation is CASSESHGYEQYF.

The rearrangement joins TRBV9 to TRBJ2-5; a weak D match, TRBD2 (7 bases). Germline V gene lookup returns CDR1 SGDLS and CDR2 YYNGEE. The V gene lost 4 bases and the J gene lost 5 bases, with 21 bases spanning the gap. The length of the CDR3 is 16 residues. In nucleotides, the CDR3 is TGTGCCAGCAGCCAAGGGAGGGGGACGCGGAGTGAGACCCAGTACTTC. Translated, it gives CASSQGRGTRSETQYF.

About this clone itself: The junction differs from germline at one of its ends, possibly a read error. The V call is TRBV7-7, the J call TRBJ2-5; 7 nucleotides line up with TRBD2. Germline values: CDR1 SSHAT, CDR2 FNYEAQ (reference sequence). CDR3 length: 17 amino acids. CDR3 in DNA: TGTGCTAGCAGTCCCGGTTTTAAACTAGCGACCCAAGAGACCCAGTACTTC. This codes for CASSPGFKLATQETQYF. Full variable domain (outside the CDR3, taken from reference TRBV7-7 and TRBJ2-5): GAGVSQSPRYKVTKRGQDVTLRCDPISSHATLYWYQQALGQGPEFLTYFNYEAQPDKSGLPSDRFSAERPEGSISTLTIQRTEQRDSAMYRCASSPGFKLATQETQYFGPGTRLLVL.

Only a few counts were recorded for this clone. The rearrangement links TRBV7-9 to TRBJ1-1; D gene ambiguous. This CDR3 comprises 15 residues. Trimming took 5 bases from V and 6 from J, leaving 19 bases between them. Germline V CDR1 and CDR2: SEHNR, FQNEAQ (reference sequence). The CDR3 DNA follows: TGTGCCAGCAGCCTCACCCGGACTGAAAGCGCTGAAGCTTTCTTT. It yields the protein CASSLTRTESAEAFF.

The gene calls are TRBV19 and TRBJ1-1; TRBD1 matches 10 bases. Germline assignment: CDR1 LNHDA and CDR2 SQIVND (reference sequence). The CDR3 has 16 amino acids. V lost 7 bases, J lost 1 base, and 9 bases stayed unmatched. In nucleotides, the CDR3 is TGTGCCAGTATCGCCGGGACAGGGGCCAGGAACACTGAAGCTTTCTTT. This encodes CASIAGTGARNTEAFF.

V gene TRBV19 combines with J gene TRBJ2-2, with 8 bases fitting TRBD1. This CDR3 has 15 amino acids. V dropped 5 bases and J dropped 7; count of bases not matched to a gene: 9. Looked up from germline, CDR1 is LNHDA and CDR2 is SQIVND (reference sequence). CDR3 DNA: TGTGCCAGTAGTCTCCGACAGGGGACGGGCGGGGAGCTGTTTTTT. Protein sequence: CASSLRQGTGGELFF. Full variable domain (rest looked up from reference TRBV19 and TRBJ2-2): DGGITQSPKYLFRKEGQNVTLSCEQNLNHDAMYWYRQDPGQGLRLIYYSQIVNDFQKGDIAEGYSVSREKKESFPLTVTSAQKNPTAFYLCASSLRQGTGGELFFGEGSRLTVL.

This clone appeared a single time. The chain links TRBV23-1 to TRBJ2-7; the match to TRBD2 covers 7 bases. TRBV23-1 is identified as an open reading frame with a role that is uncertain. With 3 bases clipped from V and 2 bases from J, the junction kept 16 bases outside the gene matches. The CDR3 loop spans 18 amino acids. The DNA for the CDR3 is TGCGCCAGCAGTCATCCTACCTATGGGGGGAGGGTCACCTACGAGCAGTACTTC. This sequence encodes CASSHPTYGGRVTYEQYF.

The chain combines TRBV5-6 with TRBJ2-3, with D uncertain. This CDR3 contains 16 residues. Germline V gene lookup returns CDR1 SGHDT and CDR2 YYEEEE. Trimming cost V 0 bases and J 2 bases, with 13 bases left between them. Written as DNA, the CDR3 is TGTGCCAGCAGCTTGGCCGAGTTGGAGTACACAGATACGCAGTATTTT. It specifies CASSLAELEYTDTQYF.

DNA of the CDR3: TGTGCCAGCAGCTTAGTGGGGTTAGGGGGTGGAGAGACCCAGTACTTC. The encoded protein is CASSLVGLGGGETQYF. The rearrangement uses TRBV7-2 and TRBJ2-5; a possible D gene is TRBD1 (6 bases). Trimming pared 1 base from V and 4 bases from J, leaving 16 bases between. The CDR3 length is 16 residues. Germline lookup yields CDR1 SGHTA and CDR2 FQGNSA.